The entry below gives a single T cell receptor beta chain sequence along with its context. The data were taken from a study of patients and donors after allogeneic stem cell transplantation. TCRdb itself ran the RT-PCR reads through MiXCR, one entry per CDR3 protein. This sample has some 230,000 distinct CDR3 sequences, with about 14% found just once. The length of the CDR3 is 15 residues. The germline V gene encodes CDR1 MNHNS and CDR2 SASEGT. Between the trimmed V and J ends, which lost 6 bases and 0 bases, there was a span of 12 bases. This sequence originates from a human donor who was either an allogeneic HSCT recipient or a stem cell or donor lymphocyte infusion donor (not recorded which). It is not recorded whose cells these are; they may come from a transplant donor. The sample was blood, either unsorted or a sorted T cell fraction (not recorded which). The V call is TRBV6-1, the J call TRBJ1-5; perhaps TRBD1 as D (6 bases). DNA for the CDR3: TGTGCCAGCAGCCCCACAGGGATTAGCAATCAGCCCCAGCATTTT. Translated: CASSPTGISNQPQHF.